The clone carrying this T cell receptor (beta chain) was seen ten or more times. This sample stems from a study of Graves' ophthalmopathy and Graves' hyperthyroidism. TCR beta CDR3 amplification used RNA transcripts. RT-PCR was first run with HTBI primers, then multiplex PCR in a second round. MiXCR, applied by TCRdb to the multiplex PCR reads, yields one record per CDR3 protein. The profile covers 600,000 to 650,000 distinct CDR3 sequences, with 22% appearing a single time and approximately 6.9% taken by the ten largest. The sequence was collected from a woman younger than 35 with stable Graves' hyperthyroidism. Some clones in this sample may be carry-over from other donors' samples. Sequencing input: peripheral blood.

CDR3 in DNA: TGTGCCAGCAACCTACAGGGGGCCGAGCAGTACTTC. This codes for CASNLQGAEQYF. The rearrangement joins TRBV7-9 to TRBJ2-7, with 9 bases that match TRBD1. The J segment lost 6 bases and the V segment lost 7 bases, leaving 4 bases of the junction unmatched. Germline V gives CDR1 SEHNR, CDR2 FQNEAQ (reference sequence). This CDR3 has 12 amino acids.